Shown below are 17 T cell receptor beta chains from a single sample sequenced in a study of T cells in Graves' hyperthyroidism and ophthalmopathy. The source material, RNA transcripts, was used to amplify TCR beta CDR3 regions. The TCR CDR3 was amplified in a first-round RT-PCR using the HTBI primer set. Using its own MiXCR run on the multiplex PCR reads, TCRdb lists one record per CDR3 protein. The sample includes under 650,000 distinct CDR3 sequences, under 20% of them seen just once. The sample was blood. Source of these receptors: a woman in her thirties with Graves' hyperthyroidism.

V and J are TRBV10-3 and TRBJ2-3, with TRBD2 matching 8 bases. Trimming at V came to 4 bases and at J to 2 bases, leaving 14 bases not matched to a gene. From germline, CDR1 is ENHRY and CDR2 SYGVKD. The CDR3 sequence is 18 residues long. CDR3: CAISVRAGLDGVTDTQYF. CDR3 in DNA: TGTGCCATCAGTGTTCGGGCGGGACTAGACGGAGTCACAGATACGCAGTATTTT.

This clonotype was recorded at least ten times. The V gene is TRBV30, the J gene TRBJ2-7; D possibly matches TRBD1 or TRBD2 (5 bases each). Trimming took off 7 bases at V and 0 bases at J, with 10 bases between the two ends. Germline CDR1 reads GTSNPN; CDR2 reads SVGIG (reference sequence). The CDR3 sequence is 12 residues long. This chain's CDR3 is CASRDGSYEQYF. In DNA form, the CDR3 reads TGTGCCTCCCGGGACGGCTCCTACGAGCAGTACTTC.

V is TRBV4-2 and J is TRBJ2-4; D unresolved. Deletions cut 1 base from V and 2 bases from J, with 12 bases between. The CDR3 runs to 16 residues. CDR1 is LGHNA and CDR2 is YNFKEQ in the germline V gene. The CDR3 region has the DNA TGTGCCAGCAGCCAAGTTGCCAGCGATACCAAAAACATTCAGTACTTC. Amino acid sequence: CASSQVASDTKNIQYF.

This clonotype was found many times. The chain combines TRBV30 with TRBJ1-5, with 7 bases aligning to TRBD1. The CDR3 has 13 residues. The V gene's germline CDR1 is GTSNPN and CDR2 SVGIG (reference sequence). V shed 8 bases and J 4 bases; nucleotides not matched to a gene: 8. The CDR3: CAGGQDENQPQHF. DNA for the CDR3: TGTGCCGGCGGACAGGACGAGAATCAGCCCCAGCATTTT.

This clonotype was seen repeatedly, ten times or more. CDR3 sequence reads: CSARKQGNQPQHF. In DNA form, the CDR3 reads TGCAGTGCTAGAAAGCAAGGCAATCAGCCCCAGCATTTT. This chain joins TRBV20-1 and TRBJ1-5; no clear D. Germline CDR1 and CDR2: DFQATT and SNEGSKA (reference sequence). This CDR3 region has 13 residues. The V end was cut by 2 bases, the J end by 2 bases, with 7 bases between.

The CDR3 nucleotides are TGTGCCAGTAGTAGAGATAGGGACAGGAGAAGCAATCAGCCCCAGCATTTT. Translation gives CASSRDRDRRSNQPQHF. J is TRBJ1-5 and V is TRBV19; the match to TRBD1 covers 8 bases. Germline V CDR1 and CDR2: LNHDA, SQIVND (reference sequence). The CDR3 length is 17 residues. The J segment lost 1 base and the V segment lost 4 bases, leaving 9 bases of the junction unmatched.

This clonotype was seen ten or more times. V gene TRBV20-1 combines with J gene TRBJ2-7, with a tentative D call TRBD2 (6 bases). Germline V gives CDR1 DFQATT, CDR2 SNEGSKA (reference sequence). V was clipped by 0 bases and J by 3 bases, with 9 bases between them. The CDR3 covers 13 residues. For the CDR3, the DNA is TGCAGTGCTAGAGACGGACTACGCTACGAGCAGTACTTC. This gives the protein CSARDGLRYEQYF.

The chain is built from TRBV6-2 or TRBV6-3 and TRBJ2-5; 9 nucleotides align to TRBD1. The germline CDR1 and CDR2 sequences are MNHEY and SVGEGT. CDR3 size: 15 residues. V gave up 2 bases and J gave up 4 bases; unmatched junction bases: 5. CDR3 loop: CASSYGTGLGETQYF. In DNA, the CDR3 is TGTGCCAGCAGTTACGGGACAGGGCTGGGAGAGACCCAGTACTTC.

This clonotype has a handful of counts. The CDR3 spells CASSALGPDTQYF. The CDR3 DNA sequence: TGTGCCAGCAGTGCGCTGGGACCAGATACGCAGTATTTT. J is TRBJ2-3 and V is TRBV25-1, with D possibly called TRBD1 or TRBD2 (5 bases each). Trimming took off 4 bases at V and 4 bases at J, with 9 bases between the two ends. CDR1 and CDR2 (germline): MGHDK, SYGVNS. The CDR3 length is 13 residues.

There are many counts of this clonotype. The V and J genes are TRBV28 and TRBJ1-2; D ambiguous. This CDR3 is built from 12 residues. Germline loops: CDR1 MDHEN, CDR2 SYDVKM. V lost 4 bases, J lost 4 bases, and 7 bases lay in between. Here the CDR3 DNA reads TGTGCCAGCAGTTCCTCGATCTATGGCTACACCTTC. This encodes CASSSSIYGYTF.

This chain joins TRBV15 and TRBJ2-1; TRBD2 matches 10 bases. The CDR3 sequence is 16 residues long. From germline, CDR1 is LNHNV and CDR2 YYDKDF (reference sequence). The V segment lost 2 bases and the J segment 0 bases; nucleotides outside the gene matches: 1. The CDR3 bases are TGTGCCACCAGCAGAACTAGCGGGACCTCCTACAATGAGCAGTTCTTC. Translating gives CATSRTSGTSYNEQFF. Using reference TRBV15 and TRBJ2-1 for the parts outside the CDR3, the full variable domain is DAMVIQNPRYQVTQFGKPVTLSCSQTLNHNVMYWYQQKSSQAPKLLFHYYDKDFNNEADTPDNFQSRRPNTSFCFLDIRSPGLGDTAMYLCATSRTSGTSYNEQFFGPGTRLTVL.

This rearrangement joins TRBV5-1 to TRBJ1-1, with no clear D. The V end lost 4 bases, the J end lost 1 base, and 14 bases lay between the germline ends. Per the germline V gene, CDR1 is SGHRS and CDR2 is YFSETQ. The CDR3 totals 15 residues. This CDR3 is CASSKLSAPNTEAFF. CDR3 bases: TGCGCCAGCAGCAAATTGAGCGCACCGAACACTGAAGCTTTCTTT.

This clonotype came up a few times. This chain uses TRBV4-1 with TRBJ2-1; 11 bases align to TRBD2. The CDR3 runs 18 residues. Per germline, CDR1 MGHRA and CDR2 YSYEKL. The junction had 10 bases not matched to a gene; V was cut back by 0 bases and J by 6 bases. The CDR3 DNA sequence: TGCGCCAGCAGCCAAGAACCAGACCGACTAGCGGGAATCAATGAGCAGTTCTTC. It specifies CASSQEPDRLAGINEQFF.

This clonotype was counted only a few times. The rearrangement links TRBV6-1 to TRBJ1-2; unclear D gene. The length of the CDR3 is 13 residues. Germline V CDR1 and CDR2: MNHNS, SASEGT. V lost 5 bases, J lost 12 bases, and 19 bases lay in between. The CDR3 region is CASSPVRYEENTF. DNA of the CDR3: TGTGCCAGCAGTCCCGTGCGCTACGAAGAAAACACCTTC.

This clonotype has ten or more counts. The CDR3 is CASSLGLAGVVGELFF. The CDR3 DNA reads TGTGCCAGCAGTTTAGGGCTAGCGGGAGTAGTCGGGGAGCTGTTTTTT. The rearrangement uses TRBV12-3 or TRBV12-4 and TRBJ2-2; 10 bases align to TRBD2. Trimming removed 1 base from V and 7 bases from J; junction bases left unmatched: 6. The CDR3 has 16 amino acids.

This clonotype was seen a few times. The CDR3, as DNA: TGTGCCAGCAGCCGAGGGGTCGGACAGGGCTCCTGTGGCTACACCTTC. Its translation is CASSRGVGQGSCGYTF. The rearrangement joins TRBV27 to TRBJ1-2, with TRBD1 identical over 8 bases. CDR3 size: 16 residues. Germline V CDR1 and CDR2: MNHEY, SMNVEV (reference sequence). The J segment lost 7 bases and the V segment lost 6 bases, leaving 16 bases of the junction unmatched.

This clonotype was seen repeatedly, ten times or more. This rearrangement joins TRBV2 to TRBJ2-7; TRBD1 might be the D (6 bases). V was cut by 5 bases and J by 3 bases, with 20 bases left in between. CDR1 SNHLY and CDR2 FYNNEI come from the germline V gene. The CDR3 extends over 16 amino acids. The CDR3 loop is CASSKQTGLNDYEQYF. Here the CDR3 DNA reads TGTGCCAGCAGTAAACAAACAGGGCTCAACGACTACGAGCAGTACTTC. The variable domain in full, completed from reference TRBV2 and TRBJ2-7, reads EPEVTQTPSHQVTQMGQEVILRCVPISNHLYFYWYRQILGQKVEFLVSFYNNEISEKSEIFDDQFSVERPDGSNFTLKIRSTKLEDSAMYFCASSKQTGLNDYEQYFGPGTRLTVT.